The 6 T cell receptor beta chains in this list originate from one sample, sequenced in a study of blood T cell repertoires in COVID-19. Using immunoSEQ multiplex PCR, the repertoire was profiled, and TCRdb retains in-frame clones only, with some absent. In the table there are about 160,000 clones, over 80% of which are singletons. The specimen sequenced was peripheral blood. These receptors were collected from a woman aged 45 to 65 with acute or convalescent COVID-19.

The gene calls are TRBV7-8 and TRBJ1-2; TRBD1 aligns across 8 bases. This CDR3 has 16 residues. Germline V gene data show CDR1 as SGHVS and CDR2 as FQNEAQ. Unmatched junction bases numbered 12, after V lost 5 bases and J lost 4 bases. The CDR3 DNA reads TGTGCCAGCAGCCTAACGACAGGGGCCGGCCCCTATGGCTACACCTTC. Its protein is CASSLTTGAGPYGYTF. The whole variable domain, remainder taken from reference TRBV7-8 and TRBJ1-2, is GAGVSQSPRYKVAKRGQDVALRCDPISGHVSLFWYQQALGQGPEFLTYFQNEAQLDKSGLPSDRFFAERPEGSVSTLKIQRTQQEDSAVYLCASSLTTGAGPYGYTFGSGTRLTVV.

This chain links TRBV11-1 with TRBJ1-1, with D possibly being TRBD1 (6 bases). There are 13 residues in the CDR3. Looked up from germline, CDR1 is SGHAT and CDR2 is FQDESV (reference sequence). The germline V and J ends were trimmed by 4 bases and 4 bases, with 10 bases remaining between them. The CDR3 DNA reads TGTGCCAGCAGCTACGGGGGGGCCACTGAAGCTTTCTTT. The encoded protein is CASSYGGATEAFF.

The rearrangement joins TRBV12-3 or TRBV12-4 to TRBJ1-1, with TRBD1 matching over 8 bases. The CDR3 contains 13 residues. J lost 2 bases, V lost 10 bases, and 6 bases had no gene match. CDR3 coding DNA: TGTGCCACAGGGGACAGGACTAACACTGAAGCTTTCTTT. This translates into CATGDRTNTEAFF.

J is TRBJ1-2 and V is TRBV6-5; the match to TRBD1 covers 7 bases. The CDR3 has 13 residues. Unmatched junction bases numbered 12, after V lost 10 bases and J lost 7 bases. Looked up from germline, CDR1 is MNHEY and CDR2 is SVGAGI. The CDR3 sequence: CATQGQRVGGYTF. Written as DNA, the CDR3 is TGTGCCACCCAGGGACAGCGGGTAGGTGGCTACACCTTC.

The chain combines TRBV5-4 with TRBJ2-6, with 7 bases matching TRBD1. The ends lost 3 bases at V and 4 bases at J; junction bases unmatched: 4. The CDR3 contains 15 residues. Germline V gene sequence: CDR1 SGHNT, CDR2 YYREEE (reference sequence). The CDR3, as DNA: TGTGCCAGCAGCTCACGGGACAGCGGGGCCAACGTCCTGACTTTC. It yields the protein CASSSRDSGANVLTF.

This chain's CDR3 is CASSAPTFPFDTGELFF. The CDR3 region has the DNA TGTGCCAGCAGTGCTCCGACTTTCCCTTTTGACACCGGGGAGCTGTTTTTT. This rearrangement joins TRBV6-1 to TRBJ2-2; D remains unclear. The CDR3 is 17 residues long. Germline V gene sequence: CDR1 MNHNS, CDR2 SASEGT. The ends were cut back, 4 bases at V and 3 bases at J, with 18 bases in the middle.